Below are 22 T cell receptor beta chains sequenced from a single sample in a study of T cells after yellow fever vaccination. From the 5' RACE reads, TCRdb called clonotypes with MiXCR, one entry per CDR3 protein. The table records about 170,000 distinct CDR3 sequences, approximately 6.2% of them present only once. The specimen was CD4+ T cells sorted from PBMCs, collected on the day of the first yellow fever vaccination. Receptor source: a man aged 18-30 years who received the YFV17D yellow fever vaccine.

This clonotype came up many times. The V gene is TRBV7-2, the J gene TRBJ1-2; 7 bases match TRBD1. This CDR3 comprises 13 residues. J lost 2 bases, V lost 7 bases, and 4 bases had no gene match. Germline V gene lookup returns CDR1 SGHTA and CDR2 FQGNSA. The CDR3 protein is CASNPGQNYGYTF. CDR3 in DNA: TGTGCCAGCAACCCGGGACAGAACTATGGCTACACCTTC. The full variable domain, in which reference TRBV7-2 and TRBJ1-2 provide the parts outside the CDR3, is GAGVSQSPSNKVTEKGKDVELRCDPISGHTALYWYRQSLGQGLEFLIYFQGNSAPDKSGLPSDRFSAERTGGSVSTLTIQRTQQEDSAVYLCASNPGQNYGYTFGSGTRLTVV.

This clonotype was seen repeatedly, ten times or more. The CDR3 here is CASSPRGPGELFF. The DNA of the CDR3 is TGTGCCAGCAGCCCCCGGGGGCCCGGGGAGCTGTTTTTT. The genes are TRBV3-1 and TRBJ2-2, with D perhaps being TRBD1 or TRBD2 (6 bases each). CDR1 is LGHDT, CDR2 YNNKEL, per germline (reference sequence). Deletions cut 4 bases from V and 6 bases from J, with 9 bases between. This CDR3 comprises 13 residues.

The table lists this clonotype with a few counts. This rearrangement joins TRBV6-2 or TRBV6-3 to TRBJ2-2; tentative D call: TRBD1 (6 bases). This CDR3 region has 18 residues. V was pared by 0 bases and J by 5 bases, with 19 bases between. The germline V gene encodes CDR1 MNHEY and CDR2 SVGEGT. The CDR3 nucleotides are TGTGCCAGCAGTTACTCGATCCAATACAGGGATCTTACCGGGGAGCTGTTTTTT. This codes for CASSYSIQYRDLTGELFF.

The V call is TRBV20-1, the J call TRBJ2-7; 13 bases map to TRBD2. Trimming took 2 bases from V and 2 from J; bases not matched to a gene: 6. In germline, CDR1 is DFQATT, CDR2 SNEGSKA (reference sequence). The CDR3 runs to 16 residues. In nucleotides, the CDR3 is TGCAGTGCTAGACCCTTTGGACTAGCGGGGGCCTACGAGCAGTACTTC. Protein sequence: CSARPFGLAGAYEQYF.

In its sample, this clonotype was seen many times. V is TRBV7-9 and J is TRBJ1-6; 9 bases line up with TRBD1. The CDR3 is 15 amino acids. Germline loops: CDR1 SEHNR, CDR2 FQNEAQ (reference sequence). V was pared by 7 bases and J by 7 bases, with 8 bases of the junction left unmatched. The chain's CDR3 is CASTLQGAGNSPLHF. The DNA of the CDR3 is TGTGCCAGCACCCTACAGGGGGCTGGGAATTCACCCCTCCACTTT.

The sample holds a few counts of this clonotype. CDR3 sequence reads: CASRGGLTPDTQYF. CDR3 in DNA: TGTGCCAGCAGGGGGGGCCTGACCCCAGATACGCAGTATTTT. The genes are TRBV6-1 and TRBJ2-3, with D perhaps being TRBD1 or TRBD2 (6 bases each). V was pared by 6 bases and J by 4 bases, with 14 bases between. Germline V gene lookup returns CDR1 MNHNS and CDR2 SASEGT. CDR3 length: 14 residues.

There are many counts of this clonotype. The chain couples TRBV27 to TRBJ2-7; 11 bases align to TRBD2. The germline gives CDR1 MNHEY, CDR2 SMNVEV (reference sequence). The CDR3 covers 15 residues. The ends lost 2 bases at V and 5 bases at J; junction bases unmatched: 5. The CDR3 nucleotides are TGTGCCAGCAGTTTAATGCTAGCGGGGGGCCACGAGCAGTACTTC. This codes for CASSLMLAGGHEQYF.

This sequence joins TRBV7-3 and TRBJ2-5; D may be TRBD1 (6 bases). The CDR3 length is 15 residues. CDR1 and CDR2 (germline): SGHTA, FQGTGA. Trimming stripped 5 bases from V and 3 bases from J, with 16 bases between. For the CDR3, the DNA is TGTGCCAGCAGCCCAGGGGCCGGCGCCAAAGAGACCCAGTACTTC. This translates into CASSPGAGAKETQYF.

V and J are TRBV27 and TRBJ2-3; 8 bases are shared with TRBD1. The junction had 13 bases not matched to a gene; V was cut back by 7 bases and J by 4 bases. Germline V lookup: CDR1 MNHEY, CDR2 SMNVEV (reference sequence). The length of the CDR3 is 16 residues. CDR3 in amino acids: CASKMDRVGYSDTQYF. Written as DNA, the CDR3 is TGTGCCAGCAAAATGGACAGGGTCGGTTACTCAGATACGCAGTATTTT.

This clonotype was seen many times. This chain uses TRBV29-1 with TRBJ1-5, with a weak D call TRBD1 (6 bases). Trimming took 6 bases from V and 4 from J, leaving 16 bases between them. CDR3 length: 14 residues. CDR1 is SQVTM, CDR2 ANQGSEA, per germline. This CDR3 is CSVAGTGKNQPQHF. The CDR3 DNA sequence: TGCAGCGTAGCCGGAACAGGGAAGAATCAGCCCCAGCATTTT.

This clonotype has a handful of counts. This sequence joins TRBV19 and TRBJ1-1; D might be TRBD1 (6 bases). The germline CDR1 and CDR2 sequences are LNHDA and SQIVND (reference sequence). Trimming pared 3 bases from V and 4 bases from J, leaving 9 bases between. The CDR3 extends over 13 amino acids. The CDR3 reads CASSITGITEAFF. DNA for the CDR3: TGTGCCAGTAGTATTACAGGGATCACTGAAGCTTTCTTT.

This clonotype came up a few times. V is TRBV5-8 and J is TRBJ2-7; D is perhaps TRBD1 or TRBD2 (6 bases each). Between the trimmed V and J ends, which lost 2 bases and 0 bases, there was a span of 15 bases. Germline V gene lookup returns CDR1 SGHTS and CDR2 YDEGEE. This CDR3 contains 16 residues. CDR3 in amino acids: CASSFNFGGHSYEQYV. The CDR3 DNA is TGTGCCAGCAGCTTTAATTTCGGGGGCCACTCCTACGAGCAGTACGTC.

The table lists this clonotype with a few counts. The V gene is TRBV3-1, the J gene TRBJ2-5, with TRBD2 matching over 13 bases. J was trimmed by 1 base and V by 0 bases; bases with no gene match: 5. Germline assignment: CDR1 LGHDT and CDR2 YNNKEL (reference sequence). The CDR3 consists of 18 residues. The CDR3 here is CASSQDRGLAGLQETQYF. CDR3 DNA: TGTGCCAGCAGCCAAGATCGGGGACTAGCGGGACTCCAAGAGACCCAGTACTTC.

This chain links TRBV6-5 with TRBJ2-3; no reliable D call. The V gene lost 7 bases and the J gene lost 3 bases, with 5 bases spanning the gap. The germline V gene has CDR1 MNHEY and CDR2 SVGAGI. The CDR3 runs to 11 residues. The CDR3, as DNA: TGTGCCAGCACCTCAACAGATACGCAGTATTTT. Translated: CASTSTDTQYF.

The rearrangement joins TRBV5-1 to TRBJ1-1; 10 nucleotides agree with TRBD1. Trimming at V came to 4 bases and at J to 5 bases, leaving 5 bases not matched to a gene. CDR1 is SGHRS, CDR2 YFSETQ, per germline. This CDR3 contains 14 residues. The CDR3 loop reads CASSGGTGETEAFF. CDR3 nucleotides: TGCGCCAGCAGCGGTGGGACAGGGGAAACTGAAGCTTTCTTT.

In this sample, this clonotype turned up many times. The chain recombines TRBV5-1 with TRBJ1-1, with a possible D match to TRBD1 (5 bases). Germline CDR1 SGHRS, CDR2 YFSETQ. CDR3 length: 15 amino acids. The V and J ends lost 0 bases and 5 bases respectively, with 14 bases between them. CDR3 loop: CASSLASQGRTEAFF. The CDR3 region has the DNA TGCGCCAGCAGCTTGGCGTCCCAGGGAAGGACTGAAGCTTTCTTT.

As DNA, the CDR3 is TGTGCCAGCAGGGCCGGTATTGGGACTGAAGCTTTCTTT. Translating it yields CASRAGIGTEAFF. V usage is TRBV2 and J usage is TRBJ1-1, with D uncertain. Trimming left V 6 bases short and J 5 bases short, with 13 bases between. Germline V gene lookup returns CDR1 SNHLY and CDR2 FYNNEI. The CDR3 contains 13 residues.

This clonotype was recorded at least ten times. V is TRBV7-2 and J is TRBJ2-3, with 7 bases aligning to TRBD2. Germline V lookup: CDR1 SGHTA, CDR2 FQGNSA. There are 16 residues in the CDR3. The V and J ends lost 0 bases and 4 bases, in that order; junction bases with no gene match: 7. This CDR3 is CASSLAFSGFSDTQYF. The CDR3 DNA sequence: TGTGCCAGCAGCTTAGCGTTTAGCGGGTTCTCAGATACGCAGTATTTT.

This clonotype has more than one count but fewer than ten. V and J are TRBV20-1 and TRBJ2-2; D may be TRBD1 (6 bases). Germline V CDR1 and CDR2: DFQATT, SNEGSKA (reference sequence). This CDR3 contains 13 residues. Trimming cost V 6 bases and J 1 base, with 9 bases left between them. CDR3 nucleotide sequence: TGCAGTGCCCCGGGACAGAACACCGGGGAGCTGTTTTTT. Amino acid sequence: CSAPGQNTGELFF.

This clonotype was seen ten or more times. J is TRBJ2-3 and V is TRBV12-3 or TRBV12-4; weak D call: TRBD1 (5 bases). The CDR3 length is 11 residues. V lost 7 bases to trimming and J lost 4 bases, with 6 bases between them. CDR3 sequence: CASKGADTQYF. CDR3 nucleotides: TGTGCCAGCAAAGGGGCAGATACGCAGTATTTT.

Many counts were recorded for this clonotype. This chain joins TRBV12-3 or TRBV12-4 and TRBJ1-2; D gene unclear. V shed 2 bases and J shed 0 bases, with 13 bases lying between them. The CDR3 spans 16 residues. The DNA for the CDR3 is TGTGCCAGCAGTTTATGGCAGTTGTCATCTAACTATGGCTACACCTTC. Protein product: CASSLWQLSSNYGYTF.

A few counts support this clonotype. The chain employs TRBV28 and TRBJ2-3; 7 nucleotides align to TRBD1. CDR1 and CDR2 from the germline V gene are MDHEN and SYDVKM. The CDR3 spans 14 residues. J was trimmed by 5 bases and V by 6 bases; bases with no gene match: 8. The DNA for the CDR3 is TGTGCCAGCAGCATGGGACAGACCCAAGATACGCAGTATTTT. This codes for CASSMGQTQDTQYF.